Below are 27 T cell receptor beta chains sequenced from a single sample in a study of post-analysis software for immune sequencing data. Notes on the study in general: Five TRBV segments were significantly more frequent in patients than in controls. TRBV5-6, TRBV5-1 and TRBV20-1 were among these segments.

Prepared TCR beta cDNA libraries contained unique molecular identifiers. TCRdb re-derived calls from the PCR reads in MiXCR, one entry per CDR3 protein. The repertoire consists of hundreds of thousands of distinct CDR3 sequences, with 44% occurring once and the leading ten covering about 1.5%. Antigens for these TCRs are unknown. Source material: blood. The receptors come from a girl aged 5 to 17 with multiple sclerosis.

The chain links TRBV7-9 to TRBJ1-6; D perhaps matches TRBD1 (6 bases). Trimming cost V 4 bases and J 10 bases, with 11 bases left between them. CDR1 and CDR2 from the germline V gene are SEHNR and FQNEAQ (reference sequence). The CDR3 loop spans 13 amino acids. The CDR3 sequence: CASSSRGGSPLHF. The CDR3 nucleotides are TGTGCCAGCAGCTCCAGGGGCGGGTCACCCCTCCACTTT.

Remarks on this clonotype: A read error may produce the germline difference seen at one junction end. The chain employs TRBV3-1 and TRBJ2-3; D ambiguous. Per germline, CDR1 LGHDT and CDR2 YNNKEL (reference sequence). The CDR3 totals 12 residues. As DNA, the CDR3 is TGTGCCAGCAGTCAAGAGGTGGATACGCAGTATTTT. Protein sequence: CASSQEVDTQYF.

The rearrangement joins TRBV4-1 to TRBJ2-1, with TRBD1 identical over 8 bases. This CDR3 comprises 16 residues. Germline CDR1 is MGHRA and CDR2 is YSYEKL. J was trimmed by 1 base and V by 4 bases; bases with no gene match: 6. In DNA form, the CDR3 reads TGCGCCAGCAGCCCAGGGGGCCAGGGGTCCTACAATGAGCAGTTCTTC. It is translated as CASSPGGQGSYNEQFF.

The CDR3 loop reads CSANQAGTFGETQYF. In DNA, the CDR3 is TGCAGTGCTAACCAAGCGGGAACCTTTGGGGAGACCCAGTACTTC. V gene TRBV20-1 combines with J gene TRBJ2-5; 7 bases align to TRBD2. The trim removed 4 bases at V and 5 bases at J, leaving 13 bases unmatched. CDR3 length: 15 residues. In germline, CDR1 is DFQATT, CDR2 SNEGSKA (reference sequence).

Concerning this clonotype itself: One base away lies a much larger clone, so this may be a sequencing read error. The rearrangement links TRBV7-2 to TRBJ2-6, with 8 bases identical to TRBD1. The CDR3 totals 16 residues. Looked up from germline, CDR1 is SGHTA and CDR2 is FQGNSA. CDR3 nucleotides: TGTGCCAGCAGCTTAGAACAGGGGGACTGGGCCAACGTCCGGACTTTC. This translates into CASSLEQGDWANVRTF.

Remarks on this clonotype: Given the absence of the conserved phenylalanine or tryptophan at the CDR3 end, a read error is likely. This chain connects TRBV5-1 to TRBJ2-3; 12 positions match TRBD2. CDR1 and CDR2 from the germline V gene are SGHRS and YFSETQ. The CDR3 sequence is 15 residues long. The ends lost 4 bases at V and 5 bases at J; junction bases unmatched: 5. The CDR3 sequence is CASSASGGAVDTQYV. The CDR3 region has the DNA TGCGCCAGCAGCGCTAGCGGGGGGGCCGTAGATACGCAGTATGTT.

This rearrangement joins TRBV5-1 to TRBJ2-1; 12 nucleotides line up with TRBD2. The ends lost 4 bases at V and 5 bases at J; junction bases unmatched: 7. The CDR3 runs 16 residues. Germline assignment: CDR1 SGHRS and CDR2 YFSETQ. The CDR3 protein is CASSIGLAGTHNEQFF. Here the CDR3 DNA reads TGCGCCAGCAGCATAGGACTAGCGGGGACCCACAATGAGCAGTTCTTC.

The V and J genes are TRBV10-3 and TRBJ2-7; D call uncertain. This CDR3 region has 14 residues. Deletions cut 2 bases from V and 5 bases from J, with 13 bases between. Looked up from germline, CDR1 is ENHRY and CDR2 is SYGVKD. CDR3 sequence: CAISERLLRHEQYF. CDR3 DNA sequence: TGTGCCATCAGTGAGAGACTCCTTAGGCACGAGCAGTACTTC.

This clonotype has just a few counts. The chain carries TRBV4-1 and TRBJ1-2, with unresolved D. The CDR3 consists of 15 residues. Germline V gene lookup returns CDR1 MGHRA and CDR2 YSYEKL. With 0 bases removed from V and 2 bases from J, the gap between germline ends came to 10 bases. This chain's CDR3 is CASSQDNARNYGYTF. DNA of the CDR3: TGCGCCAGCAGCCAAGATAATGCACGGAACTATGGCTACACCTTC.

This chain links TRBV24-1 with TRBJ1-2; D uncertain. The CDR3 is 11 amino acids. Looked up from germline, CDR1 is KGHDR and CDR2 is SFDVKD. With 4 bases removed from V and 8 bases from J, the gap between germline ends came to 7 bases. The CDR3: CATSDRTGYTF. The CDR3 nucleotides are TGTGCCACCAGTGACCGTACGGGCTACACCTTC.

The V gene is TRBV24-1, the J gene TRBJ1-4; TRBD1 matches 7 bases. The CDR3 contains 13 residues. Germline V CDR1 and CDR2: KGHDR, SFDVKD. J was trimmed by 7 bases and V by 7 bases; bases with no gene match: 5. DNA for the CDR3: TGTGCCACCAGGGGGACAGTCGGTGAAAAACTGTTTTTT. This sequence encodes CATRGTVGEKLFF.

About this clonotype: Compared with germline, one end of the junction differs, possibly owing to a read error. The CDR3 sequence: CASSLGTLGEQYF. CDR3 coding DNA: TGTGCCAGCAGTCTCGGGACTCTGGGGGAGCAGTACTTC. The chain links TRBV5-1 to TRBJ2-5; possibly TRBD2 for D (6 bases). This CDR3 is built from 13 residues. Germline V gene lookup returns CDR1 SGHRS and CDR2 YFSETQ.

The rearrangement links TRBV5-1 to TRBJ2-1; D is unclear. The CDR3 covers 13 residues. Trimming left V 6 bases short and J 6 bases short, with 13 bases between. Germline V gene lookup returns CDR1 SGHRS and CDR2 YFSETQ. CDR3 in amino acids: CASILGSGNEQFF. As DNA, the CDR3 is TGCGCCAGCATTCTCGGGTCGGGCAATGAGCAGTTCTTC.

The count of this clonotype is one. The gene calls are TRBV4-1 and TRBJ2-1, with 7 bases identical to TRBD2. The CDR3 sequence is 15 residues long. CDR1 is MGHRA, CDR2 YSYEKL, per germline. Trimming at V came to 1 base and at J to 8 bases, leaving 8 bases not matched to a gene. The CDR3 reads CASSQASGGRDEQFF. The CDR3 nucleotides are TGCGCCAGCAGCCAAGCAAGTGGCGGGAGAGATGAGCAGTTCTTC.

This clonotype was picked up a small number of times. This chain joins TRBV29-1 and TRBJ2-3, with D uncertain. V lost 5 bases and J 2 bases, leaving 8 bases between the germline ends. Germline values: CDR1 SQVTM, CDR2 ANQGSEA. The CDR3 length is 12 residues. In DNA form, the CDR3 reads TGCAGCGTTACAGCTTTCACAGATACGCAGTATTTT. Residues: CSVTAFTDTQYF.

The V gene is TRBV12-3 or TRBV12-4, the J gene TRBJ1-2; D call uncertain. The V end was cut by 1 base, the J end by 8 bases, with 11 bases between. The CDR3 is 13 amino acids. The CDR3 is CASSLERGLGYTF. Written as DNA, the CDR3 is TGTGCCAGCAGTTTAGAGCGCGGTCTGGGCTACACCTTC.

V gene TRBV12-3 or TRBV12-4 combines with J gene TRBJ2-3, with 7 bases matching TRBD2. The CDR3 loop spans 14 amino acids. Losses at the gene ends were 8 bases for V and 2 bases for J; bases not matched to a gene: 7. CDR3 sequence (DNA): TGTGCCAGCCGCGAGCTAGCGGCCACAGATACGCAGTATTTT. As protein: CASRELAATDTQYF.

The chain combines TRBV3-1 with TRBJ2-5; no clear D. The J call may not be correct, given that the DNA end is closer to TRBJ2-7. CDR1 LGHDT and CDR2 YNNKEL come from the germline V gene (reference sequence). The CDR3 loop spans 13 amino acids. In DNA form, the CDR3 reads TGTGCCAGCAGGAGAGCTCGGGCCTACGAGCAGTACTTC. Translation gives CASRRARAYEQYF.

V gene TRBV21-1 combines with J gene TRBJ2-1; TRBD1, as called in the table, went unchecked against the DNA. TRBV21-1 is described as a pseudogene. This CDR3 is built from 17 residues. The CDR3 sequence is CASFGKGPGRPHNEQFF. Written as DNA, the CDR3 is TGTGCCAGCTTCGGGAAGGGGCCAGGGCGCCCTCACAATGAGCAGTTCTTC.

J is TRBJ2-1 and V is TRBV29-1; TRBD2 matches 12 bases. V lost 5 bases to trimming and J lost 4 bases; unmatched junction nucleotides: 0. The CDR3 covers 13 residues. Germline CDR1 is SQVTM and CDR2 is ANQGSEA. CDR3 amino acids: CSVTSGGYNEQFF. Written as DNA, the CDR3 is TGCAGCGTTACTAGCGGGGGGTACAATGAGCAGTTCTTC.

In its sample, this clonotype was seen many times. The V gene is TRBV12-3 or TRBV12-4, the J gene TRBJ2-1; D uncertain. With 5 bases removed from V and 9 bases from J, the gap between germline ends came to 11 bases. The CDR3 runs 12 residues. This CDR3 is CASSRLSREQFF. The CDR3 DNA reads TGTGCCAGCAGTCGGCTTTCTCGTGAGCAGTTCTTC.

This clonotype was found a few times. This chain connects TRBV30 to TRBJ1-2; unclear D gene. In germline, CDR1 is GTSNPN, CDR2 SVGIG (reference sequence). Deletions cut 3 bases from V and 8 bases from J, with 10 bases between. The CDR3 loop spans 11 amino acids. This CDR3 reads CAWSPGAGYTF. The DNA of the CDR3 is TGTGCCTGGAGCCCGGGTGCGGGCTACACCTTC.

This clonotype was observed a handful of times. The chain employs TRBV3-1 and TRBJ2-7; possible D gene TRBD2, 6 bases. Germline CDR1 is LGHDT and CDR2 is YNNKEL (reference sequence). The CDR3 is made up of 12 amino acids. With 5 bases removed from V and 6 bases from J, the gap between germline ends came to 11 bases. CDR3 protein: CASSNRDFEQYF. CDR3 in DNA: TGTGCCAGCAGCAACCGGGACTTCGAGCAGTACTTC.

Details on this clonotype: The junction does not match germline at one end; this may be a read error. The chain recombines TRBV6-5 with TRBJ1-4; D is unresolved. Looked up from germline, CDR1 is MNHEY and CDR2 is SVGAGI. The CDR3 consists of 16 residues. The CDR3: CASSYSYAGLGEKLFF. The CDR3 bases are TGTGCCAGCAGTTACTCGTATGCGGGGTTGGGCGAAAAGCTGTTTTTT.

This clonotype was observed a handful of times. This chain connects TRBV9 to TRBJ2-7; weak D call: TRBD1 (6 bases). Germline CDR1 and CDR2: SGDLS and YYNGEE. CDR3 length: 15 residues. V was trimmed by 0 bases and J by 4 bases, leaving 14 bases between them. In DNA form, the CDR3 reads TGTGCCAGCAGCGTAGGGTGGTCAGGGGATTACGAGCAGTACTTC. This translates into CASSVGWSGDYEQYF.

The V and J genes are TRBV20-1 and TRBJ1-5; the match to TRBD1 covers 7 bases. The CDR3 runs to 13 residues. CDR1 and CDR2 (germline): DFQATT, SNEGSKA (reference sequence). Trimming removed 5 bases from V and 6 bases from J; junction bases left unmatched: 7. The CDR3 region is CSALGTAGQPQHF. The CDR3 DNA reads TGCAGTGCTCTCGGGACAGCAGGTCAGCCCCAGCATTTT.

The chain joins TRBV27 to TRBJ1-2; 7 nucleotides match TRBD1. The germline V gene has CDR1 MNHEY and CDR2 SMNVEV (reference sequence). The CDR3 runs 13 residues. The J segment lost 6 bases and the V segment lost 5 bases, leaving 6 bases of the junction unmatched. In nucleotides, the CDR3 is TGTGCCAGCAGTCCCGACAGGGAGCATGGCTACACCTTC. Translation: CASSPDREHGYTF.